What follows is one T cell receptor beta chain and its context. Produced via immunoSEQ multiplex PCR; TCRdb's table is partial and in-frame only. Counted here are a few million clones, 93% occurring once; the ten biggest clones make up about 0.39%. This CDR3 has 14 residues. Trimming cost V 0 bases and J 6 bases; bases outside gene matches: 3. Germline V gene lookup returns CDR1 SGHRS and CDR2 YFSETQ. These data come from a study of shared clonotypes between healthy human individuals. The rearrangement links TRBV5-1 to TRBJ1-2; TRBD1 agrees at 9 bases. Sequenced sample: naive CD4+ T cells from PBMCs. Stated subset: CD45RA+ positively selected. The receptor was derived from a man younger than 35 in good health. Some clones in this sample may be carry-over from other donors' samples. The CDR3 sequence: CASSLDTGGDGYTF. The DNA for the CDR3 is TGCGCCAGCAGCTTGGATACAGGGGGCGATGGCTACACCTTC.